This T cell receptor beta chain is from a study of PD-L1 blockade in urothelial cancer. Turning to the study itself: In the patient group, about 85% of the roughly 29 were males with bladder-origin urothelial cancer. The researchers analyzed blood 3 weeks (second dose) and 6 weeks after treatment start. The median number of T cells present in blood samples was approximately 140,000.

V lost 0 bases, J lost 5 bases, and 1 base stayed unmatched. The CDR3 is made up of 14 amino acids. Germline V gives CDR1 SGHAT, CDR2 FQNNGV. Sample time point: pretreatment peripheral blood. Synthetic TCR analog templates were added to each PCR reaction. Assay: immunoSEQ multiplex PCR; the TCRdb copy retains only in-frame clones and omits some. Here the sample spans about 63,000 clones, 81% being singletons. The V and J genes are TRBV11-2 and TRBJ2-5; 9 nucleotides align to TRBD2. The clonotype was recovered from a man between 65 and 80 years old with urothelial cancer. The source was PBMCs, collected around atezolizumab (anti-PD-L1) treatment. CDR3 protein: CASSLDAGGETQYF. The CDR3 bases are TGTGCCAGCAGCTTAGATGCGGGGGGGGAGACCCAGTACTTC.